This T cell receptor beta chain originates from a study of chemoradiotherapy in HPV16-positive cancers. General study findings and limits: Candidate HPV-specific clones and E7-related TCR motifs grew in tumor during treatment. For HPV16-positive patients, expanding HPV-responsive T cells associated with longer recurrence-free survival.

Samples were taken several times over chemoradiotherapy. Trimming took 0 bases from V and 4 from J, leaving 19 bases between them. Germline CDR1 and CDR2: SGHTS and YDEGEE. The CDR3 is made up of 17 amino acids. This clone was recorded only once. Its specificity is unknown. Method: immunoSEQ multiplex PCR; TCRdb's copy keeps in-frame clones and lacks some. Of tens of thousands of clones in the sample, roughly 90% were seen once. The rearrangement links TRBV5-8 to TRBJ2-5; a weak D match, TRBD1 (5 bases). The receptor was isolated from a human donor with HPV-associated anogenital cancer. This material consisted of blood, taken from a patient who underwent chemoradiotherapy. The CDR3 DNA follows: TGTGCCAGCAGCTTGGGCGTCGGACAAGCTCGCGGAGAGACCCAGTACTTC. It translates to CASSLGVGQARGETQYF.